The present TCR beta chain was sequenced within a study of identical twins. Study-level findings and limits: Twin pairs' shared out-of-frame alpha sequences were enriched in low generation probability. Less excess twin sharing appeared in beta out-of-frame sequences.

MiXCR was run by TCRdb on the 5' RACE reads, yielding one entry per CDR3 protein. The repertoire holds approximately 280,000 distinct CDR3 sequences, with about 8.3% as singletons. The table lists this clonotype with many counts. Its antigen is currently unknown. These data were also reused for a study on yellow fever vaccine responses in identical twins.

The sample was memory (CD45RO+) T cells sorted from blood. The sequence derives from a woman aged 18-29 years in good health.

The CDR3 region is CAISADTNGELFF. DNA of the CDR3: TGTGCCATCAGTGCGGATACGAACGGGGAGCTGTTTTTT. This chain links TRBV10-3 with TRBJ2-2, with D unresolved. Per germline, CDR1 ENHRY and CDR2 SYGVKD. V shed 4 bases and J shed 7 bases, with 10 bases lying between them. The CDR3 sequence is 13 residues long.